This T cell receptor (beta chain) came from a study of brain metastases from non-small cell lung cancer. As to this clone: Its target is not known.

V was pared by 7 bases and J by 1 base, with 10 bases between. The CDR3 covers 13 residues. The assay was immunoSEQ multiplex PCR, and TCRdb's table has in-frame clones only and misses some. The sample lists about 4,100 clones; 70% to 90% were seen once. Findings and caveats of the study: Compared with primary tumors, brain metastases showed less T-cell infiltration. TCR repertoires overlapped largely between brain metastases and matched primaries.

Sequenced: primary lung tumor tissue. The V and J genes are TRBV12-3 or TRBV12-4 and TRBJ1-1, with TRBD1 as a possible D gene (5 bases). The sequence was collected from a donor aged 40 or older with non-small cell lung cancer. CDR3 residues: CASMQGGNTEAFF. As DNA, the CDR3 is TGTGCCAGCATGCAGGGTGGGAACACTGAAGCTTTCTTT.